The entry that follows covers one TCR beta chain sequence. Profiled with immunoSEQ multiplex PCR; TCRdb holds only in-frame clones, not every one. The sample yields some 60,000 clones, 65% to 85% seen once. Germline V gene sequence: CDR1 GTSNPN, CDR2 SVGIG (reference sequence). The length of the CDR3 is 15 residues. V was clipped by 5 bases and J by 3 bases; unmatched bases: 10. This sample stems from a study of blood T cell repertoires in COVID-19. The overall study: The cDNA or gDNA used as material had been derived from T cells, B-cell-depleted T cells, or PBMCs.

The chain recombines TRBV30 with TRBJ2-1, with 7 bases aligning to TRBD2. Sequencing was done on a sample of peripheral blood. The sequence was collected from a man aged 80 or over with COVID-19, enrolled during active disease. The CDR3 DNA reads as TGTGCCTGGTCCATCTCTAGCGGCCTCTACAATGAGCAGTTCTTC. Encoded protein: CAWSISSGLYNEQFF.